This T cell receptor (beta chain) was recovered during a study of T cell responses to AZD1222 COVID-19 vaccine. Per germline, CDR1 MNHEY and CDR2 SVGEGT. Trimming left V 0 bases short and J 3 bases short, with 7 bases between. The CDR3 has 14 residues. The repertoire was sequenced with immunoSEQ multiplex PCR; TCRdb's copy has only in-frame clones and lacks some. The sample contains roughly 130,000 clones, just under 95% of which appear only once. On this clone itself: What it binds is unknown.

The study, taken as a whole, reports: Distributed over spike, vaccine-associated CD4 TCRs predominated at 160-218 and 743-854. After two AZD1222 doses, spike-specific TCR breadth and depth rose versus day 0. Recipients of AZD1222 seropositive at baseline numbered only 5 or 6.

The sequence came from an adult in good health. The sample here was peripheral blood, taken on day 0 of AZD1222 vaccination. The chain carries TRBV6-2 or TRBV6-3 and TRBJ2-3; D possibly corresponds to TRBD2 (5 bases). CDR3 nucleotide sequence: TGTGCCAGCAGTTACTCGCCGGGAACAGATACGCAGTATTTT. This encodes CASSYSPGTDTQYF.